The 22 T cell receptor beta chains below all came from one sample that was sequenced in a study of identical twins. TCRdb independently ran MiXCR on the 5' RACE reads; one entry per CDR3 protein. This table has some 1,600,000 distinct CDR3 sequences, more than 30% appearing once. The sample was cord blood. The receptors derive from a newborn girl in good health.

As regards this clonotype: An end of the junction does not agree with germline; a read error may underlie this. Written as DNA, the CDR3 is TGTGCCAACAGCTTAGCCCCTGGTCAGGGATCGAACACCGGGGAGCTGTTTTTT. It encodes CANSLAPGQGSNTGELFF. J is TRBJ2-2 and V is TRBV13; TRBD1 might be the D (5 bases). CDR1 is PRHDT, CDR2 FYEKMQ, per germline (reference sequence). This CDR3 is 18 amino acids long. Supplemented by reference TRBV13 and TRBJ2-2, the full variable domain reads AAGVIQSPRHLIKEKRETATLKCYPIPRHDTVYWYQQGPGQDPQFLISFYEKMQSDKGSIPDRFSAQQFSDYHSELNMSSLELGDSALYFCANSLAPGQGSNTGELFFGEGSRLTVL.

V and J are TRBV18 and TRBJ2-5; tentative D call: TRBD2 (5 bases). The CDR3 is made up of 16 amino acids. Per germline, CDR1 KGHSH and CDR2 LQKENI. Trimming removed 3 bases from V and 1 base from J, with 15 bases in between. The CDR3 reads CASSPGPAVPQETQYF. The DNA of the CDR3 is TGTGCCAGCTCACCTGGACCAGCGGTCCCCCAAGAGACCCAGTACTTC. Looking up the rest from reference TRBV18 and TRBJ2-5 gives the full variable domain: NAGVMQNPRHLVRRRGQEARLRCSPMKGHSHVYWYRQLPEEGLKFMVYLQKENIIDESGMPKERFSAEFPKEGPSILRIQQVVRGDSAAYFCASSPGPAVPQETQYFGPGTRLLVL.

The V gene is TRBV3-1, the J gene TRBJ2-5, with 9 bases matching TRBD2. This CDR3 is built from 17 residues. Germline assignment: CDR1 LGHDT and CDR2 YNNKEL (reference sequence). V dropped 2 bases and J dropped 3; count of bases not matched to a gene: 10. The CDR3 loop is CASSQFGGLATKETQYF. Here the CDR3 DNA reads TGTGCCAGCAGCCAATTCGGAGGACTAGCGACCAAAGAGACCCAGTACTTC.

To note about this clonotype: This may arise from a read error, as a much more abundant clone is one base away. The V and J genes are TRBV28 and TRBJ2-3; 7 bases match TRBD1. Germline CDR1 is MDHEN and CDR2 is SYDVKM. CDR3 length: 13 amino acids. J lost 4 bases, V lost 5 bases, and 3 bases had no gene match. This chain's CDR3 is CASSGQESDTQYF. CDR3 nucleotides: TGTGCCAGCAGTGGACAGGAATCAGATACGCAGTATTTT.

The V and J genes are TRBV6-1 and TRBJ2-5; tentative D call: TRBD1 (5 bases). The end of the DNA is better explained by TRBJ2-7, so the J call may be wrong. Germline V gene lookup returns CDR1 MNHNS and CDR2 SASEGT. This CDR3 is built from 13 residues. CDR3 bases: TGTGCCAGCAGTGAACAGAACAGGAGCGAGCAGTACTTC. Translating gives CASSEQNRSEQYF.

This clonotype was seen more than once but under ten times. The chain joins TRBV6-6 to TRBJ2-3, with 8 bases aligning to TRBD2. The V and J ends lost 5 bases and 5 bases, in that order; junction bases with no gene match: 6. CDR3 length: 14 amino acids. The germline CDR1 and CDR2 sequences are MNHNY and SVGAGI (reference sequence). For the CDR3, the DNA is TGTGCCAGCAGTGATGGTCGGGGGGGAGATACGCAGTATTTT. This translates into CASSDGRGGDTQYF.

This clonotype has more than one count but fewer than ten. The rearrangement links TRBV7-2 to TRBJ2-3; D not resolved. Germline lookup yields CDR1 SGHTA and CDR2 FQGNSA. This CDR3 is 14 amino acids long. With 5 bases removed from V and 2 bases from J, the gap between germline ends came to 11 bases. The CDR3: CASSLSTNTDTQYF. The CDR3 DNA is TGTGCCAGCAGCCTCTCGACGAACACAGATACGCAGTATTTT.

This clonotype was recorded a few times. This chain uses TRBV5-6 with TRBJ2-1; D perhaps matches TRBD2 (5 bases). Trimming took 7 bases from V and 0 from J, leaving 14 bases between them. In germline, CDR1 is SGHDT, CDR2 YYEEEE. The CDR3 is 15 residues long. The DNA of the CDR3 is TGTGCCAGCCGGGGTCTGCAGAGCTCCTACAATGAGCAGTTCTTC. Protein sequence: CASRGLQSSYNEQFF.

The rearrangement uses TRBV20-1 and TRBJ1-2; D is ambiguous. Trimming removed 3 bases from V and 8 bases from J, with 13 bases in between. The CDR3 consists of 12 residues. From germline, CDR1 is DFQATT and CDR2 SNEGSKA (reference sequence). The CDR3 DNA reads TGCAGTGCTAGGGTGGTAGATCAAGGCTACACCTTC. As protein: CSARVVDQGYTF.

The chain links TRBV27 to TRBJ1-6; D perhaps matches TRBD1 (6 bases). Trimming pared 2 bases from V and 1 base from J, leaving 15 bases between. The CDR3 has 18 amino acids. The V gene's germline CDR1 is MNHEY and CDR2 SMNVEV (reference sequence). For the CDR3, the DNA is TGTGCCAGCAGTTTAAACACAGGGAGGCAGTCCTATAATTCACCCCTCCACTTT. Its translation: CASSLNTGRQSYNSPLHF.

This clonotype was recorded a few times. In DNA form, the CDR3 reads TGCGCCAGCAGTGAGATGGCGGGGGTCACAGATACGCAGTATTTT. Protein product: CASSEMAGVTDTQYF. The chain is built from TRBV10-1 and TRBJ2-3; TRBD2 matches at 7 bases. The CDR3 has 15 residues. V gave up 2 bases and J gave up 2 bases; unmatched junction bases: 4. Looked up from germline, CDR1 is WNHNN and CDR2 is SYGVQD (reference sequence).

The rearrangement joins TRBV7-2 to TRBJ2-7, with 11 positions matching TRBD2. With 5 bases clipped from V and 1 base from J, the junction kept 13 bases outside the gene matches. Germline V gene sequence: CDR1 SGHTA, CDR2 FQGNSA. The CDR3 is 18 residues long. CDR3 protein: CASSHKGISSGGSYEQYF. CDR3 in DNA: TGTGCCAGCAGCCACAAAGGGATTTCTAGCGGGGGGTCCTACGAGCAGTACTTC.

This clonotype came up once. This chain connects TRBV15 to TRBJ2-1; D is possibly TRBD1 (6 bases). The J call may be in error: the DNA end matches TRBJ2-7 better. The germline V gene has CDR1 LNHNV and CDR2 YYDKDF (reference sequence). The CDR3 consists of 14 residues. The CDR3 DNA reads TGTGCCACCAGCAGGAACAGGGCCGACAATGAGCAGTACTTC. Its protein is CATSRNRADNEQYF.

The chain recombines TRBV12-3 or TRBV12-4 with TRBJ1-4, with D hard to call. There are 16 residues in the CDR3. V lost 7 bases to trimming and J lost 0 bases, with 15 bases between them. The CDR3 loop reads CASTTAAGSTNEKLFF. The CDR3 DNA follows: TGTGCCAGCACCACTGCCGCAGGATCAACTAATGAAAAACTGTTTTTT.

V is TRBV7-6 and J is TRBJ2-3, with D possibly TRBD1 on 5 matching bases. The CDR3 covers 15 residues. V was clipped by 4 bases and J by 2 bases, with 13 bases between them. Germline V CDR1 and CDR2: SGHVS, FNYEAQ. The chain's CDR3 is CASSSTGLVTDTQYF. The CDR3 region has the DNA TGTGCCAGCAGCTCCACAGGTCTTGTCACAGATACGCAGTATTTT. The whole variable domain, filled in from reference TRBV7-6 and TRBJ2-3, reads GAGVSQSPRYKVTKRGQDVALRCDPISGHVSLYWYRQALGQGPEFLTYFNYEAQQDKSGLPNDRFSAERPEGSISTLTIQRTEQRDSAMYRCASSSTGLVTDTQYFGPGTRLTVL.

This clonotype was seen a handful of times. The chain links TRBV29-1 to TRBJ1-2; D perhaps matches TRBD1 (5 bases). In germline, CDR1 is SQVTM, CDR2 ANQGSEA. The CDR3 contains 13 residues. Trimming pared 3 bases from V and 7 bases from J, leaving 15 bases between. The CDR3 sequence: CSVDGHPGGGYTF. The DNA of the CDR3 is TGCAGCGTTGATGGGCACCCCGGGGGTGGCTACACCTTC.

This clonotype was counted ten times or more. The chain is built from TRBV12-3 or TRBV12-4 and TRBJ2-3; perhaps TRBD1 as D (5 bases). Trimming shortened V by 2 bases and J by 5 bases, and 17 bases separated the two germline ends. This CDR3 has 16 amino acids. The CDR3 DNA is TGTGCCAGCAGTTTAAAGGGTCCAGGGTTGAGAGATACGCAGTATTTT. Its protein is CASSLKGPGLRDTQYF.

This clonotype was seen more than once but under ten times. As DNA, the CDR3 is TGTGCCAGCATTCAGACAGGACTTACCCTCTACAATGAGCAGTTCTTC. Translating it yields CASIQTGLTLYNEQFF. J is TRBJ2-1 and V is TRBV28; tentative D call: TRBD1 (6 bases). The germline V gene has CDR1 MDHEN and CDR2 SYDVKM. The CDR3 is 16 amino acids. Trimming pared 7 bases from V and 3 bases from J, leaving 19 bases between.

This rearrangement joins TRBV14 to TRBJ2-1; 7 positions agree with TRBD1. This CDR3 has 17 residues. J lost 9 bases, V lost 4 bases, and 18 bases had no gene match. Looked up from germline, CDR1 is SGHDN and CDR2 is FVKESK. This chain's CDR3 is CASSRIGKGAGIGEQFF. The CDR3 DNA reads as TGTGCCAGCAGCCGGATCGGTAAGGGGGCCGGTATAGGTGAGCAGTTCTTC.

The chain recombines TRBV7-2 with TRBJ2-6; D gene unclear. The V end was cut by 5 bases, the J end by 0 bases, with 8 bases between. Germline CDR1 reads SGHTA; CDR2 reads FQGNSA. CDR3 length: 15 amino acids. CDR3 protein: CASSPSISGANVLTF. As DNA, the CDR3 is TGTGCCAGCAGCCCATCTATCTCTGGGGCCAACGTCCTGACTTTC. Filled out from reference TRBV7-2 and TRBJ2-6, the complete variable domain reads GAGVSQSPSNKVTEKGKDVELRCDPISGHTALYWYRQSLGQGLEFLIYFQGNSAPDKSGLPSDRFSAERTGGSVSTLTIQRTQQEDSAVYLCASSPSISGANVLTFGAGSRLTVL.

The chain employs TRBV12-3 or TRBV12-4 and TRBJ1-3; D not resolved. The CDR3 spans 15 residues. V lost 0 bases and J 5 bases, leaving 11 bases between the germline ends. The CDR3 DNA is TGTGCCAGCAGTTTAGCTGTTGTAGGAAGAAACACCATATATTTT. It codes for CASSLAVVGRNTIYF.

Only a few counts were recorded for this clonotype. The chain carries TRBV27 and TRBJ1-2, with a tentative D call TRBD1 (6 bases). V was cut by 6 bases and J by 2 bases, with 13 bases left in between. From germline, CDR1 is MNHEY and CDR2 SMNVEV (reference sequence). The CDR3 extends over 14 amino acids. The CDR3 reads CASRAGGRNYGYTF. The CDR3 DNA reads as TGTGCCAGCAGGGCGGGGGGGCGGAACTATGGCTACACCTTC.